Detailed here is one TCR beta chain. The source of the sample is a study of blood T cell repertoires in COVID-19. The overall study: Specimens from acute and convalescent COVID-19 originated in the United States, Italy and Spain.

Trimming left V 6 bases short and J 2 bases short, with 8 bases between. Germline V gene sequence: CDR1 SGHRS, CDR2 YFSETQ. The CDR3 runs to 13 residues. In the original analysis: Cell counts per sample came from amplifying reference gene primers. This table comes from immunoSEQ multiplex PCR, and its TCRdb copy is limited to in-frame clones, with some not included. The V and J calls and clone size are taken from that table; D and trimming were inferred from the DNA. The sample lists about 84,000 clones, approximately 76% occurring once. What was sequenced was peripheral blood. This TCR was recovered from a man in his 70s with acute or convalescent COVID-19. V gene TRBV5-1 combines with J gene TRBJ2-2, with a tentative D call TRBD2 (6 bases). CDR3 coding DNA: TGCGCCAGCACCGGGGGTAACACCGGGGAGCTGTTTTTT. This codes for CASTGGNTGELFF.